The clone carrying this TCR beta chain was detected a few times. What it binds is not known. The entry originates in a study of cytomegalovirus exposure and HLA in healthy donors. Germline assignment: CDR1 SQVTM and CDR2 ANQGSEA. CDR3 length: 14 residues. With V trimmed by 6 bases and J by 3 bases, 11 bases remained unmatched. Findings of the study overall: Association of a missense DCLRE1C variant with TCR beta V- and J-gene trimming was reported in a later analysis. Accurate prediction of most subjects' HLA-A and HLA-B alleles from TCR beta sequences was reported. With DRB1 most and HLA-C fewest, TCR association rates differed between HLA loci in a later analysis.

The PCR had 60 Vbeta and 13 Jbeta primers. Assay used: immunoSEQ multiplex PCR; TCRdb lists only in-frame clones, some missing. The data show 100,000 to 120,000 clones, around 75% seen once. The receptor was isolated from a man aged 35-49 years in good health and CMV-seronegative. The specimen was PBMCs. This chain links TRBV29-1 with TRBJ2-7; 7 bases agree with TRBD2. The CDR3 bases are TGCAGCGTGGTGTATTCTAGCGGACTCTACGAGCAGTACTTC. Its translation is CSVVYSSGLYEQYF.